This T cell receptor beta chain was sequenced for a study of CD8 T cells in ankylosing spondylitis. For TCR beta, libraries came from quantitative 5'-RACE with molecular barcodes. MiXCR, run by TCRdb on the 5' RACE reads, gives a single entry per CDR3 protein. The sample has about 36,000 distinct CDR3 sequences; 6% are singletons. Trimming pared 0 bases from V and 6 bases from J, leaving 10 bases between. The CDR3 has 14 amino acids. Looked up from germline, CDR1 is SGDLS and CDR2 is YYNGEE. This clonotype was seen ten or more times. V is TRBV9 and J is TRBJ2-1, with D possibly TRBD2 on 5 matching bases. The specimen sequenced was blood, either unsorted or a sorted T cell fraction (not recorded which). The sequence came from a male donor with ankylosing spondylitis or in good health (not recorded which). CDR3 region: CASSVVASRNEQFF. CDR3 coding DNA: TGTGCCAGCAGCGTAGTTGCTAGCCGCAATGAGCAGTTCTTC.